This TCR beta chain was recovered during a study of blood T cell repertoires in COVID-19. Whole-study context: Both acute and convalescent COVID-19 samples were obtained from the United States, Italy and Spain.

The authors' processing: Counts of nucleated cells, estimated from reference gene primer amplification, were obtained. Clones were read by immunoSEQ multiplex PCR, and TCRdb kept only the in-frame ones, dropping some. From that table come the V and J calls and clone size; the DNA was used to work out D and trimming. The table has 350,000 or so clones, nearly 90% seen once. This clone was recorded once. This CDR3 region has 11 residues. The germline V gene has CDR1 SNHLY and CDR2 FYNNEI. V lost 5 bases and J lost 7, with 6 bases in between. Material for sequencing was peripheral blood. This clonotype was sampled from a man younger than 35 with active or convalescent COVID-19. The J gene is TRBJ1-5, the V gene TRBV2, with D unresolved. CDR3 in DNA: TGTGCCAGCAGTAACTCGCAGCCCCAGCATTTT. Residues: CASSNSQPQHF.